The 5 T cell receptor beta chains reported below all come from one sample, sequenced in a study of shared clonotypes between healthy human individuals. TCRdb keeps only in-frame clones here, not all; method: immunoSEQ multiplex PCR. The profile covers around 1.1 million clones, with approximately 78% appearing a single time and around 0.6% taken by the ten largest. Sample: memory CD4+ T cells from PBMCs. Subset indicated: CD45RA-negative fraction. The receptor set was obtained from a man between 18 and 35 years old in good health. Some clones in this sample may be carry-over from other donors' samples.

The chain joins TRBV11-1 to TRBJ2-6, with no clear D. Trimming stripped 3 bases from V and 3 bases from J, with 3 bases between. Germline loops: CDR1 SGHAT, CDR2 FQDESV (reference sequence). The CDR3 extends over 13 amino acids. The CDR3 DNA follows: TGTGCCAGCAGCTTTGGTGGGGCCAACGTCCTGACTTTC. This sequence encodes CASSFGGANVLTF.

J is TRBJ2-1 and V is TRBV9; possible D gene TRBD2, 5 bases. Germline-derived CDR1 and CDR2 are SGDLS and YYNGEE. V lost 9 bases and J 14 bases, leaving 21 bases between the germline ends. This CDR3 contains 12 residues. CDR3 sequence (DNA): TGTGCCAACAACGACCGAGGGCCCGGGAAGTTCTTC. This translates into CANNDRGPGKFF.

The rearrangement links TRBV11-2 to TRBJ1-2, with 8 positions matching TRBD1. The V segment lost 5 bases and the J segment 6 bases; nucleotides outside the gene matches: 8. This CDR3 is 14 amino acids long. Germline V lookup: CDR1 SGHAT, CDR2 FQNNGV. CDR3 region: CASSPDRASNGYTF. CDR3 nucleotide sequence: TGTGCCAGCAGCCCGGACAGGGCTTCGAATGGCTACACCTTC.

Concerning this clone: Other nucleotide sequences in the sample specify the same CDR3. The CDR3 bases are TGCGCCAGCAGCTTTCAGGGTCCAGATACGCAGTATTTT. It yields the protein CASSFQGPDTQYF. The V and J genes are TRBV5-1 and TRBJ2-3, with a tentative D call TRBD1 (5 bases). The V gene lost 2 bases and the J gene lost 4 bases, with 8 bases spanning the gap. CDR3 length equals 13 residues. CDR1 and CDR2 from the germline V gene are SGHRS and YFSETQ. The full variable domain, rest sourced from reference TRBV5-1 and TRBJ2-3, is KAGVTQTPRYLIKTRGQQVTLSCSPISGHRSVSWYQQTPGQGLQFLFEYFSETQRNKGNFPGRFSGRQFSNSRSEMNVSTLELGDSALYLCASSFQGPDTQYFGPGTRLTVL.

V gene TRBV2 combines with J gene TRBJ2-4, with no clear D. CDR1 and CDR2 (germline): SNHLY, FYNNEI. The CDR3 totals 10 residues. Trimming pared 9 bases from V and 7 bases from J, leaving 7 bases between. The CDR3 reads CASFGNIQYF. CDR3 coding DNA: TGTGCCAGTTTTGGGAACATTCAGTACTTC.